A single sample is the source of the 2 T cell receptor beta chains below, sequenced in a study of cytomegalovirus exposure and HLA in healthy donors. The protocol was immunoSEQ multiplex PCR, while the TCRdb copy is restricted to in-frame clones and leaves out a portion. There are 240,000 or so clones in the sample; approximately 83% occur only once, and around 1.3% lies in the top ten. The source material was PBMCs. These receptors were obtained from a woman aged 30 to 39 in good health and CMV-seropositive.

The J gene is TRBJ2-3, the V gene TRBV27, with 10 bases fitting TRBD2. This CDR3 spans 18 amino acids. Unmatched junction bases numbered 11, after V lost 4 bases and J lost 1 base. Germline CDR1 reads MNHEY; CDR2 reads SMNVEV (reference sequence). DNA for the CDR3: TGTGCCAGCAGTTGGGGGGCGGCTAGCGGGAGAGGCACAGATACGCAGTATTTT. Amino acids: CASSWGAASGRGTDTQYF.

The CDR3: CASSLDRRRDRVLGNTIYF. The CDR3 DNA reads TGTGCCAGCAGTCTTGACCGACGCCGCGACAGGGTATTAGGAAACACCATATATTTT. The rearrangement uses TRBV28 and TRBJ1-3, with 7 bases matching TRBD1. Looked up from germline, CDR1 is MDHEN and CDR2 is SYDVKM. Trimming cost V 5 bases and J 4 bases; bases outside gene matches: 20. The CDR3 runs 19 residues.